This T cell receptor beta chain was observed in a study of a mutant IDH1 vaccine in newly diagnosed glioma. About the study: Onset of vaccination occurred 4-6 weeks following radiotherapy alone, or with temozolomide cycles. Patients previously underwent radiotherapy, temozolomide, or both, and most underwent both.

The trim removed 3 bases at V and 4 bases at J, leaving 1 base unmatched. CDR1 and CDR2 from the germline V gene are SGHTA and FQGNSA. The CDR3 totals 15 residues. The time point: week 5, during vaccination. Every vaccination contained 300 ug of the mutant IDH1 20-mer peptide and was paired with topical imiquimod. A note on this clone: Its antigen is not known.

Only in-frame clones appear in the TCRdb table, and some are missing; sequencing was by immunoSEQ multiplex PCR. The profile shows about 40,000 clones, 80% to 95% of them singletons. The genes are TRBV7-2 and TRBJ2-1, with TRBD2 identical over 12 bases. The source of this sequence is a man aged 45-65 years with glioma. Specimen: PBMCs, collected from a glioma patient whose treatment included an IDH1 peptide vaccine. The CDR3 nucleotides read TGTGCCAGCAGCTTGACTAGCGGGGGTTACAATGAGCAGTTCTTC. Its protein product is CASSLTSGGYNEQFF.